This T cell receptor beta chain was identified during a study of graft-versus-host responses after intestinal transplantation. Trimming removed 1 base from V and 4 bases from J; junction bases left unmatched: 0. Germline CDR1 is LNHDA and CDR2 is SQIVND (reference sequence). The CDR3 contains 14 residues. TCRdb's copy holds only in-frame clones and misses some; the assay was immunoSEQ multiplex PCR. The data contain nearly 20,000 clones, roughly nine tenths of them singletons. The clonotype originates from a human patient who received an intestinal transplant, so some T cells may come from the graft donor. V is TRBV19 and J is TRBJ2-3, with TRBD1 matching 9 bases. Sequences were derived from PBMCs, sampled approximately 220 days after intestinal transplant. The CDR3 is CASSIGQGADTQYF. The CDR3 DNA reads as TGTGCCAGTAGTATAGGACAGGGGGCAGATACGCAGTATTTT.